This TCR beta chain is from a study of T cell responses to AZD1222 COVID-19 vaccine. Looking at the study overall: Analysis merged second doses at about 4 or about 12 weeks.

Notes on the study in general: The donor group comprised mostly white British people and more females; the analysis possibly underestimated clonal diversity.

Comment on this clone: Its antigen is not known.

Method: immunoSEQ multiplex PCR; TCRdb's copy keeps in-frame clones and lacks some. The sample includes about 100,000 clones, less than 90% seen only once; the top ten take 16%. The CDR3 totals 17 residues. Trimming left V 1 base short and J 9 bases short, with 22 bases between. Germline V lookup: CDR1 LNHNV, CDR2 YYDKDF (reference sequence). The V gene is TRBV15, the J gene TRBJ2-1, with D maybe TRBD2 (7 bases). The sequenced sample was peripheral blood, obtained on day 0 of AZD1222 vaccination. This receptor was obtained from an adult in good health. CDR3 in amino acids: CATSRVLGGGIGGEQFF. CDR3 nucleotide sequence: TGTGCCACCAGCAGAGTCTTGGGAGGGGGGATTGGAGGTGAGCAGTTCTTC.